This TCR beta chain was retrieved from a study of beta chain features in type 1 diabetes. This clone occurred many times. The antigen is undetermined. General study results and limits: Healthy donors had naive, central memory and Treg TCRB repertoires that appeared less similar than those seen among patients.

Every bit of the isolated RNA underwent reverse transcription, so sequencing read expressed TCRB transcripts. Assay used: immunoSEQ multiplex PCR; TCRdb lists only in-frame clones, some missing. The repertoire holds 200,000 to 250,000 clones, with 11% as singletons. Every participating donor gave one draw, a heparinised blood sample averaging approximately 120 mL. V shed 3 bases and J 4 bases; nucleotides not matched to a gene: 8. The length of the CDR3 is 16 residues. The germline V gene encodes CDR1 SGHNT and CDR2 YYREEE (reference sequence). The sequence was collected from a man in his late teens or twenties in good health. The rearrangement links TRBV5-4 to TRBJ2-1, with TRBD2 matching 9 bases. The sample consisted of central memory CD4+ T cells from blood. The CDR3 DNA reads TGTGCCAGCAGCTCCCGACTAGCGGATAAATACAATGAGCAGTTCTTC. Translating it yields CASSSRLADKYNEQFF.